The clone carrying this T cell receptor beta chain was picked up many times. Its antigen is not identified. One entry per CDR3 protein, called by TCRdb with MiXCR from the reads. The top ten clones hold 15% to 20% of a sample with 250,000 to 300,000 distinct CDR3 sequences, approximately 22% of them seen once. This sample stems from a study of T cell repertoires in cytomegalovirus infection. Germline assignment: CDR1 SGHTA and CDR2 FQGNSA. The CDR3 contains 20 residues. Trimming at V came to 5 bases and at J to 2 bases, leaving 21 bases not matched to a gene. The origin of this receptor is a human donor in good health (CMV status not recorded). Some clones in this sample may be carry-over from other donors' samples. The sequencing used cultured PBMCs, collected from culture after CMV antigen stimulation. This rearrangement joins TRBV7-2 to TRBJ2-3, with 8 bases fitting TRBD2. Here the CDR3 reads CASSLNPLSGISPNTDTQYF. CDR3 DNA sequence: TGTGCCAGCAGCCTCAACCCCCTTAGCGGGATAAGTCCTAACACAGATACGCAGTATTTT. The full variable domain, its missing parts supplied by reference TRBV7-2 and TRBJ2-3, is GAGVSQSPSNKVTEKGKDVELRCDPISGHTALYWYRQSLGQGLEFLIYFQGNSAPDKSGLPSDRFSAERTGGSVSTLTIQRTQQEDSAVYLCASSLNPLSGISPNTDTQYFGPGTRLTVL.